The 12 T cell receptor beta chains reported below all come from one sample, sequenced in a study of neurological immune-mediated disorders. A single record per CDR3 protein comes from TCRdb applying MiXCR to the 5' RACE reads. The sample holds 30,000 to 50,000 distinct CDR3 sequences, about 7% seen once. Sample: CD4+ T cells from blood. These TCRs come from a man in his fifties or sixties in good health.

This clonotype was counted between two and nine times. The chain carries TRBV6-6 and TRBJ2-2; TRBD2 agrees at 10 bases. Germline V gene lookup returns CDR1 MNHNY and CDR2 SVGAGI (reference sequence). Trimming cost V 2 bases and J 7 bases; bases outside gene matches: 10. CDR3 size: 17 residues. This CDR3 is CASSYHGASGRGGELFF. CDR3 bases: TGTGCCAGCAGTTACCACGGGGCTAGCGGGAGAGGCGGGGAGCTGTTTTTT.

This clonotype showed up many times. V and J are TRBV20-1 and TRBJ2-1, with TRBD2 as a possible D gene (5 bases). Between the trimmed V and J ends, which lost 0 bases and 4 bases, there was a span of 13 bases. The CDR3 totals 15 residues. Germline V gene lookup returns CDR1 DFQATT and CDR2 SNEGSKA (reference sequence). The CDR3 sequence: CSARDPGKLYNEQFF. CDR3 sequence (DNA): TGCAGTGCTAGAGATCCCGGGAAACTATACAATGAGCAGTTCTTC.

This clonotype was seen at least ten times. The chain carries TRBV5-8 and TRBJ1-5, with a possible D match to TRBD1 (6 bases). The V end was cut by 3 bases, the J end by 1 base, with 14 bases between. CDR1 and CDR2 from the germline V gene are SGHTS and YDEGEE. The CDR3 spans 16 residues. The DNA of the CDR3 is TGTGCCAGCAGCTCCCGACAGGCCCGGAGCAATCAGCCCCAGCATTTT. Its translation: CASSSRQARSNQPQHF.

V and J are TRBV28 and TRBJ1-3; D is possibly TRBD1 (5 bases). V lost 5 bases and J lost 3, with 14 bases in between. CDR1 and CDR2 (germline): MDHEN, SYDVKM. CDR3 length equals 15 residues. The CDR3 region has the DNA TGTGCCAGCAGTCCCTCGTTTACAGGTGGAAACACCATATATTTT. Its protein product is CASSPSFTGGNTIYF.

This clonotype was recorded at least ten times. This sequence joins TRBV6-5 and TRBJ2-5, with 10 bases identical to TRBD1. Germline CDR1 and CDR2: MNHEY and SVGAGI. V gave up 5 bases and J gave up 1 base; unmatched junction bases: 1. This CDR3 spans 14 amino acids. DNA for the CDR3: TGTGCCAGCAGTAGGACAGGGGGCCAAGAGACCCAGTACTTC. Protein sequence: CASSRTGGQETQYF.

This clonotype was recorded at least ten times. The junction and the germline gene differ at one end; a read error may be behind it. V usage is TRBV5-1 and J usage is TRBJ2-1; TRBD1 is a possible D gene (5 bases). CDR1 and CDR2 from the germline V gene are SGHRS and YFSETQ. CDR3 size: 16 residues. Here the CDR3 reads CASSLGQRQSYNEQFF. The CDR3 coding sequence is TGCGCCAGCAGTTTGGGCCAAAGACAGTCGTACAATGAGCAGTTCTTC.

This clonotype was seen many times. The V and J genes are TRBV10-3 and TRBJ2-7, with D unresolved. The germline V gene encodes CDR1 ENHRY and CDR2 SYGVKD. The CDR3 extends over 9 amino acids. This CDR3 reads CAVGSEKYF. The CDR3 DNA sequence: TGTGCTGTTGGATCGGAGAAGTACTTC.

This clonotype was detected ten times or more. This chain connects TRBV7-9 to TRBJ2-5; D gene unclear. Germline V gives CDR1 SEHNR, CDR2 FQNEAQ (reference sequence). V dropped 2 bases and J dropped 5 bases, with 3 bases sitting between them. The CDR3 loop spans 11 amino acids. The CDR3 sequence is CASSLYETQYF. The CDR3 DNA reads TGTGCCAGCAGCTTATATGAGACCCAGTACTTC.

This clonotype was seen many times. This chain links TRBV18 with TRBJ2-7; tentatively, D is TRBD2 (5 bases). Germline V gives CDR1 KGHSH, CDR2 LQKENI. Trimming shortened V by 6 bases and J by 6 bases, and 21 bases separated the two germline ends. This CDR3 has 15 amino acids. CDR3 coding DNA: TGTGCCAGCTCCCCTCGGGGAGTGGATTCTGGCGAGCAGTACTTC. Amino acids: CASSPRGVDSGEQYF.

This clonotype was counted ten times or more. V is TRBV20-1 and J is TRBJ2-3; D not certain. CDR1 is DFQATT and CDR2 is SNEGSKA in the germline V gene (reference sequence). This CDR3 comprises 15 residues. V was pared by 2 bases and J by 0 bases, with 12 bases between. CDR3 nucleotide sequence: TGCAGTGCTAGACGGGCTGAAACTAGCACAGATACGCAGTATTTT. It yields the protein CSARRAETSTDTQYF.

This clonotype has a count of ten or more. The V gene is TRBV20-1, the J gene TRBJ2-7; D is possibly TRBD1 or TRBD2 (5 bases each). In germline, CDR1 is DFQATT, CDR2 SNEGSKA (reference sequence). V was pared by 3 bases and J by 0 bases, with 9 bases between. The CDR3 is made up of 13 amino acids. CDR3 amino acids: CSARGTASYEQYF. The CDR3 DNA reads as TGCAGTGCTAGGGGGACGGCCTCCTACGAGCAGTACTTC.

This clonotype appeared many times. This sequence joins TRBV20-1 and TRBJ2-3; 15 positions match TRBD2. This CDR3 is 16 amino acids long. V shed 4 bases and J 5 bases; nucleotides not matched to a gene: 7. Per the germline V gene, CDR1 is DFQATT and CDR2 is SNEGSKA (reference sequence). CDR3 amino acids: CSATTWTSGREDTQYF. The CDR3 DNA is TGCAGTGCTACGACGTGGACTAGCGGGAGGGAAGATACGCAGTATTTT.